The clone carrying this T cell receptor (beta chain) has only a few counts. Its antigen is not known. Some clones are missing from TCRdb's copy, which holds only in-frame ones; the method was immunoSEQ multiplex PCR. Of 60,000 to 75,000 clones in the sample, about 74% were seen once. This entry belongs to a study of T cells in tumors after PD-1 blockade. General observations from the study: Blood contained about 43% of the tumor's TCR clonotypes.

The germline V gene has CDR1 MGHRA and CDR2 YSYEKL. The CDR3 is made up of 14 amino acids. V shed 1 base and J shed 9 bases, with 10 bases lying between them. This clonotype was sampled from a human donor with basal cell carcinoma. The chain has TRBV4-1 and TRBJ1-6; D remains ambiguous. Sample: PBMCs, taken after anti-PD-1 treatment. The CDR3 sequence: CASSQVALVSPLHF. The CDR3 coding sequence is TGCGCCAGCAGCCAAGTAGCCCTCGTTTCACCCCTCCACTTT.